Sequencing of this T cell receptor beta chain was carried out in a study of vaccination and CD4 T cells after COVID-19. Study summary: Controls had a CEFX pool, an HIV-1 Nef pool, or no peptide added.

The study sequenced cultured CD4+ T cell DNA using the Oncomine TCR Beta short-read assay. TCRdb recomputed calls from the PCR reads with MiXCR, one row per CDR3 protein. The sample yields about 15,000 distinct CDR3 sequences, around 70% seen once. This CDR3 spans 12 amino acids. Germline V gene data show CDR1 as MNHEY and CDR2 as SVGEGT. V lost 5 bases and J lost 3, with 5 bases in between. With respect to this clonotype: No antigen is known for it.

Treatment meaning: approximately nine-day PBMC culture with coronavirus spike peptide pools or control peptides (ViraFEST assay). The origin of this receptor is a human donor who had recovered from COVID-19. Sequencing was carried out using CD4+ T cells from blood, cultured in vitro. This rearrangement joins TRBV6-2 or TRBV6-3 to TRBJ1-5; the D is unclear. In nucleotides, the CDR3 is TGTGCCAGCAGTCGGATCAATCAGCCCCAGCATTTT. As protein: CASSRINQPQHF.